These 29 T cell receptor beta chains share one sample of origin, sequenced in a study of T cells after yellow fever vaccination. From the 5' RACE reads, TCRdb called clonotypes with MiXCR, one entry per CDR3 protein. This sample carries about 69,000 distinct CDR3 sequences, 5.5% to 7.5% of them seen once, and the ten largest clones take roughly 2%. The starting material was CD4+ T cells sorted from PBMCs, obtained less than 16 days after the first yellow fever vaccination. The receptor source for this set is a man aged 18 to 30 who received the YFV17D yellow fever vaccine.

This clonotype was seen ten or more times. The V call is TRBV5-6, the J call TRBJ2-7, with no clear D. V dropped 0 bases and J dropped 1 base, with 11 bases sitting between them. Germline V CDR1 and CDR2: SGHDT, YYEEEE. The length of the CDR3 is 15 residues. The CDR3 here is CASSLGQYGSYEQYF. The CDR3, as DNA: TGTGCCAGCAGCTTGGGGCAGTACGGATCCTACGAGCAGTACTTC.

This clonotype was detected many times. The J gene is TRBJ1-3, the V gene TRBV29-1, with D perhaps matching TRBD1 (6 bases). Germline V lookup: CDR1 SQVTM, CDR2 ANQGSEA. The CDR3 consists of 15 residues. The ends were cut back, 6 bases at V and 0 bases at J, with 15 bases in the middle. For the CDR3, the DNA is TGCAGCGTGGCATCGGGACAAAACTCTGGAAACACCATATATTTT. It codes for CSVASGQNSGNTIYF.

In this sample, this clonotype turned up many times. The chain is built from TRBV7-2 and TRBJ1-1; 9 nucleotides align to TRBD1. The CDR3 spans 14 residues. The ends lost 7 bases at V and 5 bases at J; junction bases unmatched: 8. CDR1 is SGHTA and CDR2 is FQGNSA in the germline V gene. The CDR3 bases are TGTGCCAGCATACGGGACAGGGAGGGGACTGAAGCTTTCTTT. Translated: CASIRDREGTEAFF.

Ten or more counts support this clonotype. The gene calls are TRBV18 and TRBJ2-5; D is unclear. The CDR3 is 12 amino acids. Looked up from germline, CDR1 is KGHSH and CDR2 is LQKENI. V lost 3 bases and J lost 4, with 6 bases in between. DNA of the CDR3: TGTGCCAGCTCACCGTTAATAGAGACCCAGTACTTC. Amino acids: CASSPLIETQYF.

In this sample, this clonotype turned up many times. This chain links TRBV5-1 with TRBJ2-1, with D maybe TRBD1 (6 bases). Per germline, CDR1 SGHRS and CDR2 YFSETQ. V was shortened by 4 bases and J by 5 bases, with 13 bases between the two germline ends. CDR3 length: 14 residues. CDR3 loop: CASSQVPGDNEQFF. The DNA of the CDR3 is TGCGCCAGCAGCCAAGTCCCAGGGGACAATGAGCAGTTCTTC.

This clonotype was picked up many times. The chain uses TRBV7-2 and TRBJ2-3, with D uncertain. CDR3 length equals 14 residues. The germline gives CDR1 SGHTA, CDR2 FQGNSA. Trimming cost V 1 base and J 4 bases, with 9 bases left between them. DNA for the CDR3: TGTGCCAGCAGCTTAGTACGGCTGGCAGATACGCAGTATTTT. Encoded protein: CASSLVRLADTQYF.

This clonotype was recorded many times. The genes are TRBV5-5 and TRBJ2-7; 8 nucleotides align to TRBD2. J gave up 5 bases and V 1 base, and 2 bases lay outside the gene matches. Germline lookup yields CDR1 SGHKS and CDR2 YYEKEE (reference sequence). This CDR3 has 13 amino acids. In nucleotides, the CDR3 is TGTGCCAGCAGCTTGTCGGGGGGGGACGAGCAGTACTTC. Residues: CASSLSGGDEQYF.

This chain uses TRBV9 with TRBJ2-7; perhaps D is TRBD1 or TRBD2 (5 bases each). The CDR3 runs to 15 residues. Germline V gene data show CDR1 as SGDLS and CDR2 as YYNGEE. Trimming left V 3 bases short and J 0 bases short, with 13 bases between. CDR3 sequence (DNA): TGTGCCAGCAGCGCCGCCCTCGGGGCCTCCTACGAGCAGTACTTC. Amino acid sequence: CASSAALGASYEQYF.

This clonotype was recorded many times. This chain connects TRBV28 to TRBJ2-1; D not resolved. Looked up from germline, CDR1 is MDHEN and CDR2 is SYDVKM. CDR3 length: 11 amino acids. Trimming left V 6 bases short and J 4 bases short, with 4 bases between. The CDR3 DNA reads as TGTGCCAGCAGCCTTTACAATGAGCAGTTCTTC. It encodes CASSLYNEQFF.

This clonotype occurred many times. The chain uses TRBV21-1 and TRBJ2-4; no DNA check was done on the table's D call, TRBD2. TRBV21-1 is designated a pseudogene. This CDR3 is built from 17 residues. The CDR3: CAKHMAGLARAKNIQYF. The CDR3 bases are TGTGCGAAGCACATGGCAGGGCTAGCGAGGGCCAAAAACATTCAGTACTTC.

This clonotype was counted many times. The V gene is TRBV5-1, the J gene TRBJ1-1, with D possibly being TRBD1 (6 bases). From germline, CDR1 is SGHRS and CDR2 YFSETQ. V lost 4 bases and J lost 11, with 21 bases in between. The CDR3 runs to 14 residues. CDR3 region: CASSPEGGRKRAFF. CDR3 in DNA: TGCGCCAGCAGCCCGGAGGGGGGGAGGAAGCGGGCTTTCTTT.

The chain combines TRBV20-1 with TRBJ2-2, with D unclear. The CDR3 is 13 residues long. Trimming removed 2 bases at V and 5 bases at J, with 9 bases between. Germline values: CDR1 DFQATT, CDR2 SNEGSKA (reference sequence). The CDR3 spells CSARHSTTGELFF. DNA for the CDR3: TGCAGTGCTAGACATAGTACAACCGGGGAGCTGTTTTTT.

Comment on this clonotype: This may stem from a read error, because a much larger clone lies one nucleotide away. The CDR3 sequence is CASSASRGRTDTQYF. CDR3 in DNA: TGTGCCAGCAGTGCTAGCCGGGGGAGAACAGATACGCAGTATTTT. This rearrangement joins TRBV6-1 to TRBJ2-3; maybe TRBD2 (6 bases). The CDR3 is 15 residues long. Trimming took off 4 bases at V and 3 bases at J, with 14 bases between the two ends. The V gene's germline CDR1 is MNHNS and CDR2 SASEGT.

This clonotype was counted at least ten times. V is TRBV7-2 and J is TRBJ2-3, with 10 bases that match TRBD2. With 5 bases clipped from V and 6 bases from J, the junction kept 5 bases outside the gene matches. The CDR3 has 14 amino acids. CDR1 and CDR2 from the germline V gene are SGHTA and FQGNSA. CDR3 DNA: TGTGCCAGCAGCCCTGGGACTAGCGTCGATACGCAGTATTTT. Its translation: CASSPGTSVDTQYF.

This clonotype showed up many times. This rearrangement joins TRBV28 to TRBJ1-2, with 9 positions matching TRBD1. With 1 base clipped from V and 0 bases from J, the junction kept 3 bases outside the gene matches. The CDR3 is made up of 16 amino acids. Germline loops: CDR1 MDHEN, CDR2 SYDVKM. CDR3 bases: TGTGCCAGCAGTTTATTACAGGGGGCCCCTAACTATGGCTACACCTTC. This codes for CASSLLQGAPNYGYTF.

Ten or more counts support this clonotype. This chain links TRBV7-2 with TRBJ2-4; maybe TRBD1 (5 bases). Germline-derived CDR1 and CDR2 are SGHTA and FQGNSA. The length of the CDR3 is 15 residues. V was shortened by 4 bases and J by 0 bases, with 10 bases between the two germline ends. CDR3 protein: CASSSTAAAKNIQYF. Written as DNA, the CDR3 is TGTGCCAGCAGCTCGACAGCAGCAGCCAAAAACATTCAGTACTTC.

This clonotype was seen many times. This chain uses TRBV7-2 with TRBJ2-5, with a tentative D call TRBD2 (5 bases). The CDR3 has 13 amino acids. The germline V gene encodes CDR1 SGHTA and CDR2 FQGNSA. The V end was cut by 7 bases, the J end by 5 bases, with 14 bases between. CDR3 sequence: CASTTNSGETQYF. CDR3 coding DNA: TGTGCCAGCACCACAAACTCGGGGGAGACCCAGTACTTC.

This clonotype appeared many times. The V call is TRBV7-9, the J call TRBJ2-3, with D possibly being TRBD2 (6 bases). The CDR3 totals 15 residues. The V and J ends lost 0 bases and 2 bases respectively, with 9 bases between them. Germline V lookup: CDR1 SEHNR, CDR2 FQNEAQ (reference sequence). CDR3 amino acids: CASSLAAGPTDTQYF. CDR3 nucleotides: TGTGCCAGCAGCTTAGCAGCGGGCCCCACAGATACGCAGTATTTT.

In this sample, this clonotype turned up many times. The V gene is TRBV20-1, the J gene TRBJ1-4; D is perhaps TRBD1 (6 bases). The CDR3 totals 12 residues. From germline, CDR1 is DFQATT and CDR2 SNEGSKA (reference sequence). The V gene lost 6 bases and the J gene lost 5 bases, with 10 bases spanning the gap. This CDR3 is CSARGRNEKLFF. CDR3 nucleotides: TGCAGTGCCAGGGGTCGGAATGAAAAACTGTTTTTT.

This clonotype was observed many times. V is TRBV20-1 and J is TRBJ2-5, with 9 nucleotides matching TRBD1. The V segment lost 6 bases and the J segment 5 bases; nucleotides outside the gene matches: 13. CDR3 length: 15 amino acids. CDR1 is DFQATT, CDR2 SNEGSKA, per germline (reference sequence). CDR3 sequence: CSAPDTGTGHETQYF. CDR3 sequence (DNA): TGCAGTGCGCCTGATACCGGGACAGGGCATGAGACCCAGTACTTC.

This clonotype was detected many times. V gene TRBV7-2 combines with J gene TRBJ2-3; the D gene is possibly TRBD2 (6 bases). Trimming took off 6 bases at V and 4 bases at J, with 14 bases between the two ends. The CDR3 is made up of 14 amino acids. CDR1 and CDR2 from the germline V gene are SGHTA and FQGNSA. Here the CDR3 reads CASRWAGEADTQYF. In DNA form, the CDR3 reads TGTGCCAGCAGGTGGGCCGGGGAGGCAGATACGCAGTATTTT.

This clonotype appeared many times. This CDR3 reads CASSRRTGVEEAFF. The CDR3 DNA reads as TGTGCCAGCAGTCGCCGAACAGGGGTGGAAGAAGCTTTCTTT. This rearrangement joins TRBV12-3 or TRBV12-4 to TRBJ1-1; TRBD1 matches 7 bases. Trimming at V came to 5 bases and at J to 8 bases, leaving 11 bases not matched to a gene. The CDR3 extends over 14 amino acids.

This clonotype was detected many times. This CDR3 reads CASSLGLAMQTQYF. DNA for the CDR3: TGTGCCAGCAGCTTAGGCCTAGCGATGCAGACCCAGTACTTC. The chain couples TRBV7-2 to TRBJ2-5; weak D call: TRBD2 (6 bases). CDR1 and CDR2 from the germline V gene are SGHTA and FQGNSA. V gave up 1 base and J gave up 6 bases, with 12 bases separating them. There are 14 residues in the CDR3.

This clonotype came up many times. The rearrangement uses TRBV7-6 and TRBJ2-3, with TRBD2 matching 8 bases. Germline assignment: CDR1 SGHVS and CDR2 FNYEAQ. Trimming took 5 bases from V and 5 from J; bases not matched to a gene: 15. CDR3 length: 17 residues. The CDR3 sequence: CASSAEGFGGAGDTQYF. CDR3 nucleotides: TGTGCCAGCAGCGCAGAGGGTTTCGGGGGGGCTGGAGATACGCAGTATTTT. Filled out from reference TRBV7-6 and TRBJ2-3, the complete variable domain reads GAGVSQSPRYKVTKRGQDVALRCDPISGHVSLYWYRQALGQGPEFLTYFNYEAQQDKSGLPNDRFSAERPEGSISTLTIQRTEQRDSAMYRCASSAEGFGGAGDTQYFGPGTRLTVL.

This clonotype occurred many times. The chain has TRBV18 and TRBJ2-1, with TRBD1 matching 8 bases. Germline CDR1 KGHSH, CDR2 LQKENI. J lost 13 bases, V lost 4 bases, and 9 bases had no gene match. The CDR3 has 13 amino acids. The CDR3 DNA is TGTGCCAGCTCACAAGGGACAGGACACCCTCAGTTCTTC. Encoded protein: CASSQGTGHPQFF.

This clonotype has only a few counts. The chain recombines TRBV28 with TRBJ1-1, with 8 bases fitting TRBD1. Germline lookup yields CDR1 MDHEN and CDR2 SYDVKM. The CDR3 runs 15 residues. Germline trimming cut 4 bases from V and 6 bases from J; bases unmatched to any gene: 10. CDR3 DNA: TGTGCCAGCAGTTCCGGACAGGGACCGTCCTCTGAAGCTTTCTTT. This translates into CASSSGQGPSSEAFF.

This clonotype was recorded many times. The rearrangement links TRBV7-2 to TRBJ1-5; 10 bases align to TRBD1. CDR1 and CDR2 from the germline V gene are SGHTA and FQGNSA. The CDR3 runs 15 residues. The V gene end was trimmed by 5 bases and the J gene end by 6 bases; junction bases not matched to a gene: 7. CDR3 nucleotides: TGTGCCAGCAGCACCACGACAGGGGGCACTCAGCCCCAGCATTTT. This encodes CASSTTTGGTQPQHF.

This clonotype has at least ten counts. This rearrangement joins TRBV2 to TRBJ2-5; D perhaps matches TRBD2 (6 bases). The germline V gene has CDR1 SNHLY and CDR2 FYNNEI. The CDR3 runs to 15 residues. Trimming shortened V by 4 bases and J by 4 bases, and 16 bases separated the two germline ends. The CDR3 sequence: CASSAGLSRTETQYF. CDR3 bases: TGTGCCAGCAGTGCCGGACTATCTAGGACAGAGACCCAGTACTTC.

This clonotype occurred many times. This chain links TRBV18 with TRBJ1-6; no firm D call. From germline, CDR1 is KGHSH and CDR2 LQKENI. Trimming took off 6 bases at V and 9 bases at J, with 6 bases between the two ends. CDR3 size: 11 residues. The CDR3 DNA follows: TGTGCCAGCTCCGGTGGTTCACCCCTCCACTTT. Translating gives CASSGGSPLHF.